The clone carrying this T cell receptor beta chain was observed a handful of times. This entry belongs to a study of T-cell reconstitution after alpha-beta-depleted transplantation in children. Using unique molecular identifiers, the investigators prepared the TCRbeta library. TCRdb fed the PCR reads into MiXCR, producing one record per CDR3 protein. This sample carries hundreds of thousands of distinct CDR3 sequences, roughly 17% of them seen once, and the ten largest clones take approximately 1%. Per germline, CDR1 SEHNR and CDR2 FQNEAQ (reference sequence). Trimming took 5 bases from V and 2 from J, leaving 12 bases between them. This CDR3 contains 15 residues.

The starting material was PBMCs from the stem cell graft donor, obtained from the stem cell graft. This clonotype was obtained from a human donor who donated a stem cell graft to a child with acute myeloid leukemia. The rearrangement joins TRBV7-9 to TRBJ2-2, with D tentatively TRBD1 (5 bases). The chain's CDR3 is CASSPDRENTGELFF. The CDR3 region has the DNA TGTGCCAGCAGCCCTGACAGAGAAAACACCGGGGAGCTGTTTTTT.